The 25 T cell receptor beta chains reported below all come from one sample, sequenced in a study of cytomegalovirus exposure and HLA in healthy donors. The PCR had 60 Vbeta and 13 Jbeta primers. Sequenced by immunoSEQ multiplex PCR; TCRdb stores in-frame clones only, minus some. The table for this sample gives around 150,000 clones. Sequences were obtained from PBMCs. The receptors originated from a woman aged 55-75 years in good health and CMV-seronegative.

The CDR3 sequence: CASSSGDRAYEQYF. CDR3 DNA: TGTGCCAGCAGCTCTGGGGACAGGGCGTACGAGCAGTACTTC. The gene calls are TRBV7-3 and TRBJ2-7, with 9 nucleotides matching TRBD1. This CDR3 has 14 residues. CDR1 is SGHTA and CDR2 is FQGTGA in the germline V gene. V was pared by 4 bases and J by 4 bases, with 5 bases of the junction left unmatched.

The chain uses TRBV6-5 and TRBJ1-1, with TRBD1 identical over 10 bases. Germline loops: CDR1 MNHEY, CDR2 SVGAGI. This CDR3 has 13 residues. J lost 7 bases, V lost 9 bases, and 8 bases had no gene match. The DNA of the CDR3 is TGTGCCAGTTCGACAGGGGGCGCAGGTGAAGCTTTCTTT. This sequence encodes CASSTGGAGEAFF.

As to this clone: At one end the junction does not follow the germline gene, possibly because of a read error. This rearrangement joins TRBV5-1 to TRBJ2-5; D remains ambiguous. The CDR3 length is 12 residues. From germline, CDR1 is SGHRS and CDR2 YFSETQ. In DNA, the CDR3 is TGCGCCAGCAGCTTGGACCAGGAGACCCAGTACTTC. Translated: CASSLDQETQYF.

The chain links TRBV4-2 to TRBJ2-2; perhaps TRBD1 as D (7 bases). The germline V gene encodes CDR1 LGHNA and CDR2 YNFKEQ. V was clipped by 2 bases and J by 2 bases, with 12 bases between them. The CDR3 has 16 amino acids. The CDR3 sequence: CASSQPGGGNTGELFF. The CDR3 nucleotides are TGTGCCAGCAGCCAACCTGGAGGGGGCAACACCGGGGAGCTGTTTTTT.

This rearrangement joins TRBV4-1 to TRBJ2-7; 7 positions agree with TRBD2. The CDR3 length is 16 residues. J was trimmed by 6 bases and V by 1 base; bases with no gene match: 12. The germline CDR1 and CDR2 sequences are MGHRA and YSYEKL. The CDR3, as DNA: TGCGCCAGCAGCCAAGTGGCGGGACTATCCTCGGGCGAGCAGTACTTC. Amino acid sequence: CASSQVAGLSSGEQYF.

The chain is built from TRBV5-1 and TRBJ1-6; 10 bases align to TRBD1. CDR1 is SGHRS and CDR2 is YFSETQ in the germline V gene. Trimming took 7 bases from V and 8 from J; bases not matched to a gene: 0. The CDR3 is 12 amino acids. Here the CDR3 DNA reads TGCGCCAGCGGGACAGGGGATTCACCCCTCCACTTT. It is translated as CASGTGDSPLHF. The full variable domain, with the rest looked up from reference TRBV5-1 and TRBJ1-6, is KAGVTQTPRYLIKTRGQQVTLSCSPISGHRSVSWYQQTPGQGLQFLFEYFSETQRNKGNFPGRFSGRQFSNSRSEMNVSTLELGDSALYLCASGTGDSPLHFGNGTRLTVT.

This sequence joins TRBV6-1 and TRBJ2-7; D perhaps matches TRBD2 (6 bases). Trimming removed 4 bases from V and 2 bases from J, with 9 bases in between. This CDR3 is built from 13 residues. Germline V CDR1 and CDR2: MNHNS, SASEGT. In nucleotides, the CDR3 is TGTGCCAGCAGTGGCCGGGGGACCTACGAGCAGTACTTC. It specifies CASSGRGTYEQYF.

The genes are TRBV7-8 and TRBJ2-5; 12 bases agree with TRBD2. CDR1 and CDR2 from the germline V gene are SGHVS and FQNEAQ. The CDR3 is 18 residues long. The junction had 10 bases not matched to a gene; V was cut back by 2 bases and J by 3 bases. CDR3 coding DNA: TGTGCCAGCAGCTTACCTCGGGGGACTAGCGGGTCCAAAGAGACCCAGTACTTC. Protein product: CASSLPRGTSGSKETQYF.

The chain is built from TRBV19 and TRBJ2-1; 9 bases are a match to TRBD2. Trimming took 9 bases from V and 8 from J; bases not matched to a gene: 14. CDR3 length: 15 amino acids. Germline-derived CDR1 and CDR2 are LNHDA and SQIVND (reference sequence). CDR3 in DNA: TGTGCCAGGGAATCGATTAGCGGGAGTTGCGATGAGCAGTTCTTC. Its protein product is CARESISGSCDEQFF.

The chain carries TRBV9 and TRBJ1-2; D call uncertain. V gave up 4 bases and J gave up 2 bases, with 12 bases separating them. This CDR3 has 14 amino acids. CDR1 and CDR2 (germline): SGDLS, YYNGEE. The CDR3 DNA sequence: TGTGCCAGCAGCACAACGGGAGCGAACTATGGCTACACCTTC. This encodes CASSTTGANYGYTF.

The chain recombines TRBV6-5 with TRBJ2-7; D is perhaps TRBD1 (6 bases). The V end lost 2 bases, the J end lost 1 base, and 9 bases lay between the germline ends. This CDR3 is built from 14 residues. Germline-derived CDR1 and CDR2 are MNHEY and SVGAGI. CDR3 nucleotide sequence: TGTGCCAGCAGTTACGGGCAGGGGTCCTACGAGCAGTACTTC. Encoded protein: CASSYGQGSYEQYF.

This rearrangement joins TRBV5-5 to TRBJ2-2, with D possibly matching TRBD1 (6 bases). Looked up from germline, CDR1 is SGHKS and CDR2 is YYEKEE (reference sequence). V was trimmed by 2 bases and J by 0 bases, leaving 11 bases between them. The CDR3 length is 16 residues. CDR3 residues: CASSFLTGPNTGELFF. The DNA of the CDR3 is TGTGCCAGCAGCTTTTTGACAGGCCCGAACACCGGGGAGCTGTTTTTT.

The chain has TRBV5-1 and TRBJ1-3; TRBD1 matches 9 bases. The CDR3 consists of 14 residues. The ends lost 2 bases at V and 8 bases at J; junction bases unmatched: 5. Germline lookup yields CDR1 SGHRS and CDR2 YFSETQ. The CDR3 nucleotides read TGCGCCAGCAGCTTTGGGACAGGGATGGACACCATATATTTT. Protein product: CASSFGTGMDTIYF.

The rearrangement uses TRBV10-3 and TRBJ1-1; no clear D gene. Germline loops: CDR1 ENHRY, CDR2 SYGVKD. The CDR3 has 12 amino acids. The germline V and J ends were trimmed by 2 bases and 11 bases, with 12 bases remaining between them. CDR3 in DNA: TGTGCCATCAGTGAGGTGCAGGATAAGGCTTTCTTT. It encodes CAISEVQDKAFF.

The chain couples TRBV5-4 to TRBJ2-1, with D maybe TRBD2 (6 bases). V shed 3 bases and J shed 1 base, with 14 bases lying between them. Germline assignment: CDR1 SGHNT and CDR2 YYREEE (reference sequence). The CDR3 runs to 16 residues. CDR3 sequence: CASSYGAGLSYNEQFF. CDR3 nucleotides: TGTGCCAGCAGCTATGGGGCGGGGCTATCCTACAATGAGCAGTTCTTC.

This chain connects TRBV19 to TRBJ2-3, with D unclear. Trimming cost V 5 bases and J 4 bases, with 16 bases left between them. CDR3 length: 15 residues. Germline V CDR1 and CDR2: LNHDA, SQIVND (reference sequence). The DNA for the CDR3 is TGTGCCAGTAGTGAGGTGGTTAAGTCCGCAGATACGCAGTATTTT. As protein: CASSEVVKSADTQYF.

The rearrangement joins TRBV12-5 to TRBJ2-2, with a weak D call TRBD2 (5 bases). The CDR3 has 13 amino acids. Between the trimmed V and J ends, which lost 5 bases and 5 bases, there was a span of 9 bases. Germline V gene sequence: CDR1 LGHNT, CDR2 FRNRAP. The CDR3 DNA reads as TGTGCTAGTGGTACTAGGGAGACCGGGGAGCTGTTTTTT. Its translation: CASGTRETGELFF.

The rearrangement joins TRBV7-9 to TRBJ2-3; D is unresolved. V shed 2 bases and J shed 2 bases, with 8 bases lying between them. Germline lookup yields CDR1 SEHNR and CDR2 FQNEAQ (reference sequence). CDR3 length equals 14 residues. CDR3 in amino acids: CASSLRVSTDTQYF. DNA for the CDR3: TGTGCCAGCAGCTTACGGGTCTCCACAGATACGCAGTATTTT.

The rearrangement joins TRBV7-8 to TRBJ2-5, with D possibly matching TRBD2 (7 bases). Germline loops: CDR1 SGHVS, CDR2 FQNEAQ. The CDR3 consists of 16 residues. The ends were cut back, 7 bases at V and 2 bases at J, with 20 bases in the middle. This chain's CDR3 is CASITAGRGPQETQYF. The CDR3 coding sequence is TGTGCCAGCATCACCGCAGGGCGGGGGCCGCAAGAGACCCAGTACTTC.

The gene calls are TRBV7-9 and TRBJ1-2, with 7 bases fitting TRBD1. V lost 3 bases to trimming and J lost 2 bases; unmatched junction nucleotides: 3. CDR3 size: 14 residues. Per the germline V gene, CDR1 is SEHNR and CDR2 is FQNEAQ (reference sequence). The CDR3 spells CASSLSGQNYGYTF. In DNA, the CDR3 is TGTGCCAGCAGCTTGTCGGGACAGAACTATGGCTACACCTTC.

The chain carries TRBV7-9 and TRBJ2-1; D is perhaps TRBD2 (7 bases). Trimming stripped 1 base from V and 5 bases from J, with 12 bases between. This CDR3 region has 15 residues. Germline V gene data show CDR1 as SEHNR and CDR2 as FQNEAQ (reference sequence). CDR3 sequence reads: CASSLVGGPNNEQFF. CDR3 nucleotides: TGTGCCAGCAGCTTAGTCGGGGGGCCAAACAATGAGCAGTTCTTC.

This chain connects TRBV25-1 to TRBJ1-2; 10 bases are shared with TRBD1. Trimming removed 6 bases from V and 8 bases from J; junction bases left unmatched: 6. This CDR3 contains 13 residues. Germline lookup yields CDR1 MGHDK and CDR2 SYGVNS. CDR3 in DNA: TGTGCCAGCAGCCCGACAGGGGGCGTAGGCTACACCTTC. It translates to CASSPTGGVGYTF.

The CDR3 loop reads CASSQGMRVGTTRRAFF. CDR3 nucleotide sequence: TGTGCCAGCAGCCAAGGGATGAGAGTCGGCACCACTAGGAGGGCTTTCTTT. The rearrangement links TRBV14 to TRBJ1-1; D not resolved. The V end lost 1 base, the J end lost 11 bases, and 26 bases lay between the germline ends. CDR3 length equals 17 residues. Germline CDR1 reads SGHDN; CDR2 reads FVKESK.

The chain recombines TRBV14 with TRBJ2-6, with a possible D match to TRBD2 (5 bases). Per germline, CDR1 SGHDN and CDR2 FVKESK. Between the trimmed V and J ends, which lost 0 bases and 9 bases, there was a span of 12 bases. The CDR3 consists of 15 residues. The CDR3 protein is CASSQDVGVDNVLTF. The CDR3 DNA follows: TGTGCCAGCAGCCAAGATGTCGGGGTGGACAACGTCCTGACTTTC.

The V and J genes are TRBV7-9 and TRBJ2-4; 7 bases agree with TRBD1. Germline CDR1 is SEHNR and CDR2 is FQNEAQ (reference sequence). The CDR3 extends over 17 amino acids. Trimming removed 0 bases from V and 3 bases from J; junction bases left unmatched: 8. CDR3 amino acids: CASSLALGGDVKNIQYF. In DNA form, the CDR3 reads TGTGCCAGCAGCTTAGCGCTAGGGGGCGATGTCAAAAACATTCAGTACTTC.